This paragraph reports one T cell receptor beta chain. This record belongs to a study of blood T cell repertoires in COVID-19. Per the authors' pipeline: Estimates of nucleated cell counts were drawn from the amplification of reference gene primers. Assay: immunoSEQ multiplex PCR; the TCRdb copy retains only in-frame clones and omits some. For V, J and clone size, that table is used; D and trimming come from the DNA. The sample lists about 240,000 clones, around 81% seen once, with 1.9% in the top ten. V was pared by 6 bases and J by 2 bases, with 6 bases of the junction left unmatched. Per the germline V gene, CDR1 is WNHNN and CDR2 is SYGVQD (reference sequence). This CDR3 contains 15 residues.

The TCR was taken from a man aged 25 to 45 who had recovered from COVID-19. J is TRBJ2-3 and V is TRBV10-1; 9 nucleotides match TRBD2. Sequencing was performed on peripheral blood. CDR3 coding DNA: TGCGCCAGCAGCGCTAGCGGGGACATCACAGATACGCAGTATTTT. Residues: CASSASGDITDTQYF.